The entry below describes one T cell receptor (beta chain). Its antigen is as yet unknown. Generated by immunoSEQ multiplex PCR, the TCRdb table keeps only in-frame clones and is missing some. The repertoire holds 60,000 to 75,000 clones, with 89% as singletons. The data are from a study of T cell responses to AZD1222 COVID-19 vaccine. Study-wide findings and caveats: Only five or six individuals given AZD1222 were seropositive at baseline. White British donors predominated, females outnumbered males, and clonal diversity was possibly underestimated. Nearly half of the spike-specific TCRs reportedly recognize variant regions that carry no mutations. The breadth and depth of Spike-specific TCRs increased once two AZD1222 doses had been given.

The CDR3 consists of 16 residues. Germline CDR1 and CDR2: MRHNA and SNTAGT. With V trimmed by 5 bases and J by 6 bases, 7 bases remained unmatched. The sequence was obtained from an adult who received the AZD1222 COVID-19 vaccine. The material sequenced was peripheral blood, taken 28 days after the second AZD1222 dose. The V and J genes are TRBV6-4 and TRBJ2-1; 13 bases align to TRBD2. CDR3: CASSWAGTSGINEQFF. The CDR3, as DNA: TGTGCCAGCAGTTGGGCCGGGACTAGCGGGATCAATGAGCAGTTCTTC.